A selection of T cell receptor beta chains follows, all from one sample in a study of regulatory T cells in long-lasting Graves disease. TCRdb recomputed calls from the multiplex PCR reads with MiXCR, one row per CDR3 protein. The data show fewer than 450,000 distinct CDR3 sequences, less than 25% seen once. The source material was peripheral blood mononuclear cells (PBMCs), sampled when the disease was refractory, from a patient treated with antithyroid drugs. These receptors were obtained from a female donor with Graves disease. The CDR3 runs from the conserved cysteine through the conserved F or W. Fields, in order: clone size, D gene, J gene, V gene, CDR3 protein, CDR3 DNA. A D gene is named only where the DNA matches it firmly. Clone size is stated in some rows and not others, as once, few, many or a class when expanded.

clone size: -
D gene: -
J gene: TRBJ2-2
V gene: TRBV20-1
CDR3 protein: CSASILARGNTGELFF
CDR3 DNA: TGCAGTGCTAGTATATTGGCCAGGGGGAACACCGGGGAGCTGTTTTTT

clone size: few
D gene: -
J gene: TRBJ1-1
V gene: TRBV19
CDR3 protein: CASSDGQFMGTEAFF
CDR3 DNA: TGTGCCAGTAGTGACGGACAGTTTATGGGCACTGAAGCTTTCTTT

clone size: -
D gene: -
J gene: TRBJ2-7
V gene: TRBV18
CDR3 protein: CASSYGVVGYEQYF
CDR3 DNA: TGTGCCAGCTCCTATGGGGTCGTTGGCTACGAGCAGTACTTC

clone size: many
D gene: TRBD2
J gene: TRBJ2-7
V gene: TRBV7-3
CDR3 protein: CASSQGLAGVHEQYF
CDR3 DNA: TGTGCCAGCAGCCAGGGACTAGCGGGAGTACACGAGCAGTACTTC

clone size: -
D gene: TRBD2
J gene: TRBJ2-3
V gene: TRBV6-2/TRBV6-3
CDR3 protein: CASSEGTSRGTDTQYF
CDR3 DNA: TGTGCCAGCAGTGAGGGGACTAGCCGAGGCACAGATACGCAGTATTTT

clone size: -
D gene: -
J gene: TRBJ2-7
V gene: TRBV4-2
CDR3 protein: CASSQTPGVSYEQYF
CDR3 DNA: TGTGCCAGCAGCCAAACCCCGGGCGTCTCCTACGAGCAGTACTTC

clone size: -
D gene: TRBD2
J gene: TRBJ2-2
V gene: TRBV6-5
CDR3 protein: CASSSPTSGRARTGELFF
CDR3 DNA: TGTGCCAGCAGTTCCCCTACTAGCGGGAGGGCTCGCACCGGGGAGCTGTTTTTT

clone size: -
D gene: TRBD2
J gene: TRBJ2-5
V gene: TRBV7-6
CDR3 protein: CASSSVVLAGVKETQYF
CDR3 DNA: TGTGCCAGCAGCTCAGTAGTCCTCGCGGGAGTGAAAGAGACCCAGTACTTC

clone size: -
D gene: TRBD1
J gene: TRBJ2-1
V gene: TRBV6-1
CDR3 protein: CASGTVAYEQFF
CDR3 DNA: TGTGCCAGCGGGACAGTAGCCTACGAGCAGTTCTTC

clone size: -
D gene: -
J gene: TRBJ2-1
V gene: TRBV7-8
CDR3 protein: CASLEGYEQFF
CDR3 DNA: TGTGCCTCCCTGGAGGGCTATGAGCAGTTCTTC

clone size: few
D gene: -
J gene: TRBJ1-5
V gene: TRBV10-3
CDR3 protein: CAINSRDSNQPQHF
CDR3 DNA: TGTGCCATCAATAGTCGGGATAGCAATCAGCCCCAGCATTTT

clone size: -
D gene: -
J gene: TRBJ2-7
V gene: TRBV3-1
CDR3 protein: CASSQDLGTEYEQYF
CDR3 DNA: TGTGCCAGCAGCCAAGATCTGGGGACGGAATACGAGCAGTACTTC

clone size: -
D gene: TRBD1
J gene: TRBJ2-5
V gene: TRBV3-1
CDR3 protein: CASSRPGTASETQYF
CDR3 DNA: TGTGCCAGCAGCCGACCCGGGACAGCCAGTGAGACCCAGTACTTC

clone size: -
D gene: TRBD2
J gene: TRBJ2-2
V gene: TRBV9
CDR3 protein: CASSVAPSGTAGELFF
CDR3 DNA: TGTGCCAGCAGCGTAGCGCCTAGCGGGACGGCCGGGGAGCTGTTTTTT

clone size: few
D gene: TRBD2
J gene: TRBJ2-1
V gene: TRBV2
CDR3 protein: CASSVGGRTYNEQFF
CDR3 DNA: TGTGCCAGCAGTGTGGGCGGGAGGACCTACAATGAGCAGTTCTTC

clone size: -
D gene: TRBD2
J gene: TRBJ2-7
V gene: TRBV10-3
CDR3 protein: CAAAGALSYEQYF
CDR3 DNA: TGTGCCGCGGCGGGAGCGCTCTCCTACGAGCAGTACTTC

clone size: -
D gene: TRBD1
J gene: TRBJ2-7
V gene: TRBV20-1
CDR3 protein: CSAIGQGRDEQYF
CDR3 DNA: TGCAGTGCTATCGGACAGGGCAGGGACGAGCAGTACTTC

clone size: -
D gene: TRBD1
J gene: TRBJ2-3
V gene: TRBV27
CDR3 protein: CASSSSASGTGNTDTQYF
CDR3 DNA: TGTGCCAGCAGTTCTTCTGCTTCCGGGACAGGGAACACAGATACGCAGTATTTT

clone size: many
D gene: TRBD1
J gene: TRBJ1-5
V gene: TRBV7-2
CDR3 protein: CASSSRTGMEPQHF
CDR3 DNA: TGTGCCAGCAGCTCCCGGACAGGGATGGAGCCCCAGCATTTT

clone size: many
D gene: TRBD2
J gene: TRBJ2-7
V gene: TRBV7-6
CDR3 protein: CASSLGTSVTSYEQYF
CDR3 DNA: TGTGCCAGCAGCTTAGGGACTAGCGTAACTTCCTACGAGCAGTACTTC

clone size: many
D gene: -
J gene: TRBJ1-2
V gene: TRBV12-3/TRBV12-4
CDR3 protein: CASDTGPKGPGYTF
CDR3 DNA: TGTGCCAGCGACACGGGACCGAAGGGGCCCGGCTACACCTTC

clone size: many
D gene: TRBD1
J gene: TRBJ1-2
V gene: TRBV10-3
CDR3 protein: CAISEGQGFYGYTF
CDR3 DNA: TGTGCCATCAGTGAGGGACAGGGTTTCTATGGCTACACCTTC

clone size: many
D gene: -
J gene: TRBJ1-2
V gene: TRBV28
CDR3 protein: CASSFRQNYGYTF
CDR3 DNA: TGTGCCAGCAGTTTCAGACAGAACTATGGCTACACCTTC

clone size: few
D gene: TRBD2
J gene: TRBJ2-7
V gene: TRBV20-1
CDR3 protein: CSARDPAGAGYEQYF
CDR3 DNA: TGCAGTGCTAGAGATCCGGCGGGAGCTGGGTACGAGCAGTACTTC

clone size: many
D gene: -
J gene: TRBJ1-2
V gene: TRBV28
CDR3 protein: CASSLPTSVVIYGYTF
CDR3 DNA: TGTGCCAGCAGTTTACCCACCTCGGTTGTGATCTATGGCTACACCTTC

clone size: few
D gene: -
J gene: TRBJ1-3
V gene: TRBV28
CDR3 protein: CASSSGEGRIFGNTIYF
CDR3 DNA: TGTGCCAGCAGCTCCGGGGAGGGGAGAATCTTTGGAAACACCATATATTTT

clone size: many
D gene: -
J gene: TRBJ1-4
V gene: TRBV3-1
CDR3 protein: CASSSDSATNEKLFF
CDR3 DNA: TGTGCCAGCAGCTCCGACAGTGCAACTAATGAAAAACTGTTTTTT

clone size: few
D gene: TRBD2
J gene: TRBJ2-7
V gene: TRBV5-1
CDR3 protein: CASSFSGTSVHEQYF
CDR3 DNA: TGCGCCAGCAGCTTTTCCGGGACTAGCGTACACGAGCAGTACTTC

clone size: many
D gene: TRBD1
J gene: TRBJ1-5
V gene: TRBV28
CDR3 protein: CASSRQGTLGPQHF
CDR3 DNA: TGTGCCAGCAGTAGACAGGGGACCTTGGGGCCCCAGCATTTT

clone size: few
D gene: TRBD1
J gene: TRBJ2-7
V gene: TRBV30
CDR3 protein: CAWTNGQGISYEQYF
CDR3 DNA: TGTGCCTGGACGAATGGACAGGGAATCTCTTACGAGCAGTACTTC

clone size: -
D gene: -
J gene: TRBJ1-2
V gene: TRBV29-1
CDR3 protein: CSVDPTERYGYTF
CDR3 DNA: TGCAGCGTTGACCCGACAGAGCGGTATGGCTACACCTTC